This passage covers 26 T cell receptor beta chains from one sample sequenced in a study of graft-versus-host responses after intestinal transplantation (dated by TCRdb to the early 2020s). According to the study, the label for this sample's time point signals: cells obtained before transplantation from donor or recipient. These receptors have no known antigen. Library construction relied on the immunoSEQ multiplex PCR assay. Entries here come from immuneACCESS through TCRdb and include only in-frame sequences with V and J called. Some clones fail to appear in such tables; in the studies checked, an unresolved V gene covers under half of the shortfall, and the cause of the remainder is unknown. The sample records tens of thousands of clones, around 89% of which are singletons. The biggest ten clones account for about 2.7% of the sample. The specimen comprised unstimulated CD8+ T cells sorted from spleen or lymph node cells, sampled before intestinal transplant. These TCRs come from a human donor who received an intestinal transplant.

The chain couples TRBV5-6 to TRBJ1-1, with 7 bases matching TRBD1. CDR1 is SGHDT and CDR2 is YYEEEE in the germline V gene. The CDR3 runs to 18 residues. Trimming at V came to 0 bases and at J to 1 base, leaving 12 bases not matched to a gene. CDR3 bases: TGTGCCAGCAGCTTGGGTCCGTCAGGGGGTGTTGGGAACACTGAAGCTTTCTTT. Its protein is CASSLGPSGGVGNTEAFF.

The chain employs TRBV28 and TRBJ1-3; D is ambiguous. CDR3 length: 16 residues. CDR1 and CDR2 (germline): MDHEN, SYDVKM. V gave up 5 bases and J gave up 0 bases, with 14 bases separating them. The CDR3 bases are TGTGCCAGCAGTCGGTTGGCGGGAGACTCTGGAAACACCATATATTTT. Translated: CASSRLAGDSGNTIYF.

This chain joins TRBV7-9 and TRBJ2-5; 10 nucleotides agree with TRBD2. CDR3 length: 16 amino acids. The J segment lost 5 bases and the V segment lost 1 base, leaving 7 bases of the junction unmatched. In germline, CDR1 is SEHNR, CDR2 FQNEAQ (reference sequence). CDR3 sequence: CASSLGSGRALETQYF. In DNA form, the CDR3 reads TGTGCCAGCAGCTTAGGAAGCGGGAGGGCCTTGGAGACCCAGTACTTC.

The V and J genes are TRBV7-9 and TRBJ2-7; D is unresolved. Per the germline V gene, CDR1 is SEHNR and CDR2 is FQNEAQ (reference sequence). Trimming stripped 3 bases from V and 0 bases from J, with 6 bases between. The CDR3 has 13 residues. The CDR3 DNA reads TGTGCCAGCAGCTTGGAGAGCTCCTACGAGCAGTACTTC. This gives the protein CASSLESSYEQYF.

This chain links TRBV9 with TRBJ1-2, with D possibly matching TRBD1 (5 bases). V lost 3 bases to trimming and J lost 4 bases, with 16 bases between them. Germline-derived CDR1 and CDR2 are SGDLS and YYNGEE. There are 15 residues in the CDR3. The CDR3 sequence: CASSALREEGYGYTF. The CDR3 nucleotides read TGTGCCAGCAGCGCCCTCAGGGAAGAAGGCTATGGCTACACCTTC.

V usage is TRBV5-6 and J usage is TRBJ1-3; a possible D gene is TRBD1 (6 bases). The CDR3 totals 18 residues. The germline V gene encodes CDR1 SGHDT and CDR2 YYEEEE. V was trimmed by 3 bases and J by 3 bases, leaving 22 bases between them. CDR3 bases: TGTGCCAGCAGCTCAGTATACGAAAGGGGGTCTCGTGGAAACACCATATATTTT. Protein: CASSSVYERGSRGNTIYF. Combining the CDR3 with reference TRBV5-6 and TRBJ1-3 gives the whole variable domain DAGVTQSPTHLIKTRGQQVTLRCSPKSGHDTVSWYQQALGQGPQFIFQYYEEEERQRGNFPDRFSGHQFPNYSSELNVNALLLGDSALYLCASSSVYERGSRGNTIYFGEGSWLTVV.

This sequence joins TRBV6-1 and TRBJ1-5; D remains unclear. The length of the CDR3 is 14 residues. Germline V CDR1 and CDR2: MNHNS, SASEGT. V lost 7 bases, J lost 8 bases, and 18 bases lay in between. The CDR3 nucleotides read TGTGCCAGCACGGGGTGGGAAGAGTCGGAGCCCCAGCATTTT. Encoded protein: CASTGWEESEPQHF.

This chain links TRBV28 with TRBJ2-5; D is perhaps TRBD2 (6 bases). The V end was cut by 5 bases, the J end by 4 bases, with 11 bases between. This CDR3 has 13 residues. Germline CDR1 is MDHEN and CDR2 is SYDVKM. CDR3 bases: TGTGCCAGCAGTCCGCGCGGGGTAGAGACCCAGTACTTC. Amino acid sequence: CASSPRGVETQYF.

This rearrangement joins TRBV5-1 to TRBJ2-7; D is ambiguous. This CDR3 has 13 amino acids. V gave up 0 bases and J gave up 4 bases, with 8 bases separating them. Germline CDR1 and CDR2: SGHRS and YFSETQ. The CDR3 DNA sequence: TGCGCCAGCAGCTTGGAATTTAGTTACGAGCAGTACTTC. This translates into CASSLEFSYEQYF.

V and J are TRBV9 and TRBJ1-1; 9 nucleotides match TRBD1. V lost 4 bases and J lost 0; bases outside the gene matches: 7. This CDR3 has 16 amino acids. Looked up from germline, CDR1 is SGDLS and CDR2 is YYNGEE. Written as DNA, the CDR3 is TGTGCCAGCAGCCCCCGGACAGGGGTGGTGAACACTGAAGCTTTCTTT. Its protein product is CASSPRTGVVNTEAFF.

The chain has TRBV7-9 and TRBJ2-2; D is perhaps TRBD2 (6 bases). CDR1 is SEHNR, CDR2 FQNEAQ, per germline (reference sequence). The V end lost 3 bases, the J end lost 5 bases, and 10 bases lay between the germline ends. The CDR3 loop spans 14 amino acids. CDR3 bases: TGTGCCAGCAGCTTTGGAGGGGATACCGGGGAGCTGTTTTTT. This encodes CASSFGGDTGELFF.

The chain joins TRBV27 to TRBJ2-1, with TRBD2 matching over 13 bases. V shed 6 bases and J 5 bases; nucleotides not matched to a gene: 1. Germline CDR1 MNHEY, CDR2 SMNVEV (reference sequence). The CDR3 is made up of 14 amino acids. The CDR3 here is CASRGTSGNNEQFF. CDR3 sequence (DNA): TGTGCCAGCAGGGGGACTAGCGGGAACAATGAGCAGTTCTTC.

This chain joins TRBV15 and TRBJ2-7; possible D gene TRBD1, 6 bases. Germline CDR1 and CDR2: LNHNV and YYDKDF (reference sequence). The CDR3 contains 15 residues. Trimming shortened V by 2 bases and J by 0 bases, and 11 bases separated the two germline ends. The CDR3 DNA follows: TGTGCCACCAGCAGATCCTCGACAGGCTCCTACGAGCAGTACTTC. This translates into CATSRSSTGSYEQYF. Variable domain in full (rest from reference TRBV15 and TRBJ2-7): DAMVIQNPRYQVTQFGKPVTLSCSQTLNHNVMYWYQQKSSQAPKLLFHYYDKDFNNEADTPDNFQSRRPNTSFCFLDIRSPGLGDTAMYLCATSRSSTGSYEQYFGPGTRLTVT.

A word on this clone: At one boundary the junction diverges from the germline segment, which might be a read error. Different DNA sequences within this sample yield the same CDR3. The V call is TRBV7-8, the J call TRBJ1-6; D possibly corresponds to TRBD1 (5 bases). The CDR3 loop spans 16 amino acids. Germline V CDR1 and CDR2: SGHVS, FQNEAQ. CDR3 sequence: CASSPVGGFYNSPLHF. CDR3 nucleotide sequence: TGTGCCAGCAGCCCGGTGGGGGGTTTCTATAATTCCCCCCTCCACTTT.

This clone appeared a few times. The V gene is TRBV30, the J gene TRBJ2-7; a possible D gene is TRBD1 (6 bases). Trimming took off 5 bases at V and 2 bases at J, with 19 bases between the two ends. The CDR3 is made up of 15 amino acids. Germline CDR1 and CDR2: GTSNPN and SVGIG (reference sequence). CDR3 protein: CAWGFDSDRAYEQYF. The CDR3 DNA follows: TGTGCCTGGGGCTTCGATTCGGACAGAGCCTACGAGCAGTACTTC.

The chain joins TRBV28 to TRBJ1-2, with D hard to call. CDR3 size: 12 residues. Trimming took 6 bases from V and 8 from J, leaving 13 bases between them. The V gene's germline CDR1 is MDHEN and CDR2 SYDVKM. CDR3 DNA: TGTGCCAGCAGACTGACTGATTGGGGCTACACCTTC. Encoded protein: CASRLTDWGYTF.

CDR3 nucleotide sequence: TGCAGCGTTGCGAGGTCGGTGGCGGCTCCTAATGAGCAGTTCTTC. Translating gives CSVARSVAAPNEQFF. The rearrangement uses TRBV29-1 and TRBJ2-1; the D is unclear. CDR1 SQVTM and CDR2 ANQGSEA come from the germline V gene. Trimming took off 4 bases at V and 7 bases at J, with 20 bases between the two ends. The CDR3 consists of 15 residues.

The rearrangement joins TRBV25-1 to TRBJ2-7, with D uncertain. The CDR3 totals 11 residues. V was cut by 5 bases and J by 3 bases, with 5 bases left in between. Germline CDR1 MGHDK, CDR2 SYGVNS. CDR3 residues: CASSLDYEQYF. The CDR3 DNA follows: TGTGCCAGCAGTCTAGACTACGAGCAGTACTTC.

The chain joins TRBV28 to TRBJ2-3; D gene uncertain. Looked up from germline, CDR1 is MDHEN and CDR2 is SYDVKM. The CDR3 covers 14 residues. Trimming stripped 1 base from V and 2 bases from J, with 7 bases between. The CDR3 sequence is CASSLLETTDTQYF. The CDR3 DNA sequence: TGTGCCAGCAGTTTATTGGAGACCACAGATACGCAGTATTTT.

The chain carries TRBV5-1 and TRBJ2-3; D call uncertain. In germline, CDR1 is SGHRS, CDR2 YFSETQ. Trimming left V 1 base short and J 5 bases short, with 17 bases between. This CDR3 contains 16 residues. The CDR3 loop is CASSLSMATLVDTQYF. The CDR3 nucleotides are TGCGCCAGCAGCTTGAGTATGGCGACTCTAGTAGATACGCAGTATTTT.

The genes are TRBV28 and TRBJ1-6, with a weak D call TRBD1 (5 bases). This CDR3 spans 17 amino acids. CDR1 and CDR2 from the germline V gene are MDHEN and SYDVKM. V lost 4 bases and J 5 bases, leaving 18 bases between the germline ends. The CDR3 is CASSSWGQGPHNSPLHF. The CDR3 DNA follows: TGTGCCAGCAGTTCCTGGGGTCAGGGTCCCCATAATTCACCCCTCCACTTT.

CDR3 loop: CASKEAGAYEQYF. The CDR3 DNA reads TGTGCCAGCAAAGAAGCGGGAGCCTACGAGCAGTACTTC. The rearrangement links TRBV7-9 to TRBJ2-7; TRBD2 matches 8 bases. This CDR3 has 13 residues. Looked up from germline, CDR1 is SEHNR and CDR2 is FQNEAQ (reference sequence). After removal of 7 bases from V and 2 bases from J, the junction contained 4 bases not matched to a gene.

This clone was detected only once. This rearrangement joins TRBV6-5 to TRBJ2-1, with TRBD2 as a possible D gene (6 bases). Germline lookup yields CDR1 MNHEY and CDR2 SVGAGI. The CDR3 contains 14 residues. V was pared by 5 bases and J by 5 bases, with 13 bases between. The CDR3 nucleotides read TGTGCCAGCAGTGATTATGCGGGGAACAATGAGCAGTTCTTC. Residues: CASSDYAGNNEQFF.

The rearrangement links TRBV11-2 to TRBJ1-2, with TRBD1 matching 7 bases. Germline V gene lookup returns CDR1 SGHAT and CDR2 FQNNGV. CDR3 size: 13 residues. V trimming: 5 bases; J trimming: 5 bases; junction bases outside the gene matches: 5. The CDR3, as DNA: TGTGCCAGCAGCATCGGGACAGTATATGGCTACACCTTC. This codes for CASSIGTVYGYTF.

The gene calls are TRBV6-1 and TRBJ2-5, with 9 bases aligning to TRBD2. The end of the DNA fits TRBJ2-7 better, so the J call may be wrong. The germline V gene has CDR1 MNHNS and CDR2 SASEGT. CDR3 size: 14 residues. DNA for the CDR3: TGTGCCAGCGCAGCGGGGGGATTCTCCTACGAGCAGTACTTC. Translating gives CASAAGGFSYEQYF.

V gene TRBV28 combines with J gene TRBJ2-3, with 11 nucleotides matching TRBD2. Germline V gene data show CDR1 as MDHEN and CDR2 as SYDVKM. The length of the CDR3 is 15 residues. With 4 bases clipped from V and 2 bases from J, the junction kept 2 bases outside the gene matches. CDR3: CASSYSGRATDTQYF. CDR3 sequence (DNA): TGTGCCAGCAGTTATAGCGGGAGGGCCACAGATACGCAGTATTTT.